A selection of T cell receptor beta chains follows, all from one sample in a study of T cell clonotyping in hematopoietic cell transplantation. Sequencing used immunoSEQ multiplex PCR; TCRdb keeps in-frame clones, though not all of them. Of about 18,000 clones in the sample, about 83% were seen once. The sequencing used peripheral blood mononuclear cells, collected before stem cell transplant. The receptors shown here come from a man aged 45-60 years with acute myeloid leukemia. Some clones in this sample may be carry-over from other donors' samples. CDR3s include the opening cysteine and the closing phenylalanine or tryptophan. The D gene is left open where the match is weak. Expanded clones get a size class; other rows say once, few or many, or leave the size out.

TRBJ2-1 | TRBV20-1 | - | - | TGCAGTGCTACAGACTACAATGAGCAGTTCTTC | CSATDYNEQFF
TRBJ1-3 | TRBV4-3 | TRBD1 | - | TGCGCCAGCAGCCGGGACAGCTTCTCTGGAAACACCATATATTTT | CASSRDSFSGNTIYF
TRBJ1-2 | TRBV7-2 | TRBD1 | - | TGTGCCAGCAGCTTGTCAGGGGGCCCTGCTGGTGGCTACACCTTC | CASSLSGGPAGGYTF
TRBJ1-5 | TRBV7-9 | TRBD1 | - | TGTGCCAGCAGCCTTGGGACAGGGGGTGGTGGAGAGCCCCAGCATTTT | CASSLGTGGGGEPQHF
TRBJ1-5 | TRBV7-2 | - | - | TGTGCCAGCAGTTTGGGCCTGAGTAATCAGCCCCAGCATTTT | CASSLGLSNQPQHF
TRBJ1-1 | TRBV5-1 | - | - | TGCGCCAGCAGCTTGTCTCCGGGAGGGGCGAGCACTGAAGCTTTCTTT | CASSLSPGGASTEAFF
TRBJ2-7 | TRBV7-8 | TRBD1 | - | TGTGCCAGCAGCTTAGCAGGGACAGGTTCCAACGAGCAGTACTTC | CASSLAGTGSNEQYF
TRBJ1-1 | TRBV13 | - | - | TGTGCCAGCAGCCAGGCAGTGAACACTGAAGCTTTCTTT | CASSQAVNTEAFF
TRBJ1-1 | TRBV7-2 | - | - | TGTGCCAGCAGCTTAGAGTGGGGAAATCAGGCTGGGGCTGAAGCTTTCTTT | CASSLEWGNQAGAEAFF
TRBJ2-3 | TRBV7-9 | - | once | TGTGCCAGCAGCTTATCGGGCACAGATACGCAGTATTTT | CASSLSGTDTQYF
TRBJ1-4 | TRBV2 | TRBD1 | once | TGTGCCAGCGTCGGACAGGGGGGTACGGAACTGTTTTTT | CASVGQGGTELFF
TRBJ1-5 | TRBV6-9 | - | - | TGTGCCAAAACGACAGGTTTCACTCAGCCCCAGCATTTT | CAKTTGFTQPQHF
TRBJ2-3 | TRBV27 | - | - | TGTGCCAGCAGTTTAGTCCGCACAGATACGCAGTATTTT | CASSLVRTDTQYF
TRBJ2-3 | TRBV27 | - | - | TGTGCCAGCAGTTTAGGGTACAGGCCTACAGGGTTAGGTGCAGATACGCAGTATTTT | CASSLGYRPTGLGADTQYF
TRBJ1-1 | TRBV7-9 | - | - | TGTGCCAGCAGCTTCACAGGTGAAGCTTTCTTT | CASSFTGEAFF
TRBJ2-3 | TRBV4-1 | TRBD2 | once | TGCGCCAGCAGCCAAGGACTAGCGGGGGGCACAGATACGCAGTATTTT | CASSQGLAGGTDTQYF
TRBJ2-7 | TRBV7-2 | - | - | TGTGCCAGCAGCTTAGATTGGGGCAACGTCTACGAGCAGTACTTC | CASSLDWGNVYEQYF